This T cell receptor (beta chain) was found in a study of T cell responses to AZD1222 COVID-19 vaccine (TCRdb year 2021). Broadly, across the study: Because spike-specific TCR depth and breadth did not differ between the two schedules, AZD1222 recipients who got a second dose at roughly 4 weeks were pooled with those who got a second dose at roughly 12 weeks. Enrollment into the trials was organized by age into subgroups of 18-55, 56-69 and 70-plus years, and those subgroups contained approximately 150, 30 and 60 TCR-sequenced participants, respectively. TCR sequencing covered 230 or so trial participants: 200 to 220 given two doses of AZD1222 and about 26 given two doses of MenACWY control vaccine. Study-level results and caveats: No day 14 peak-response samples were available, so repertoires were characterized only after the peak T cell response. The vaccine-associated CD4 TCRs covered the entire spike protein, and the dominant responses fell in regions 160-218 and 743-854. Epitopes outside the regions mutated in the B.1.351 and B.1.1.7 variants were reportedly recognized by nearly half of the unique spike-specific TCRs. In the small 56-69-year group, the increase in depth fell short of significance, most likely because of low power. Only a handful of AZD1222 recipients were SARS-CoV-2 seropositive at baseline, limiting conclusions about previously exposed vaccinees. Participants were mostly white British and included more females than males, and it was suggested by the authors that clonal diversity may have been underestimated. A significant rise in spike-specific TCR breadth and depth was observed after two AZD1222 doses relative to day 0 and relative to MenACWY recipients.

The CDR3 regions of human TCRbeta chains were subjected to immunosequencing. In the authors' own workflow: TCRs in the repertoires were compared against a reference library of SARS-CoV-2-specific TCRs that had been generated with the MIRA antigen-specificity platform. Breadth was defined as the fraction of unique TCRs that were SARS-CoV-2-associated, and depth was defined as the fraction of total T cells that were SARS-CoV-2-associated. Using the MIRA data, each spike-specific TCR was assigned both to the spike region to which the TCR was reactive and to a CD4 or CD8 class. Log10-transformed breadth and depth values were compared by one-way ANOVA with Sidak's multiple comparisons tests. The clones in this table, taken by TCRdb from immuneACCESS, are in-frame only. Not every clone is retained; where verified, under half of the shortfall comes from an unresolved V gene, and the cause of the rest is unknown. V and J calls and clone size are copied from that table; D and trimming were computed from the DNA. The sample table lists about 70,000 clones, 80% to 85% of them with a count of one. The leading ten clones occupy approximately 9.8% of the sample.

This sample's time point label indicates: baseline before first vaccination. The vaccinee samples were drawn from two UK trials, COV001 and COV002, one of which was a single-blind randomized controlled phase 2/3 trial testing AZD1222 (ChAdOx1 nCoV-19) in healthy adults. For TCRbeta chain sequencing, PBMC samples from trial participants were taken at day 0 and at day 28 after the second dose. From a lookup of the germline V gene, CDR1 and CDR2 are MNHNS and SASEGT. The germline ends are 8 bases apart after V is trimmed by 3 bases and J by 2 bases. The CDR3 measures 13 amino acids from cysteine to phenylalanine. The only DNA kept is the CDR3, 39 bases in frame from the first base. A remark on this clone: It lacks a known antigen. No qualities accompany the bases; no much larger clone lies one base away.

This chain is built from TRBV6-1 and TRBJ2-7, with the D gene call left open. The sequence derives from an adult in good health. The input for sequencing was peripheral blood, taken on day 0 of AZD1222 vaccination. The nucleotide sequence is TGTGCCAGCAGTGACAGATTACCCTACGAGCAGTACTTC. This is translated as CASSDRLPYEQYF.